These 13 T cell receptor beta chains share one sample of origin, sequenced in a study of cytomegalovirus exposure and HLA in healthy donors. PCR was performed using 60 Vbeta and 13 Jbeta primers. Clones were read by immunoSEQ multiplex PCR, and TCRdb kept only the in-frame ones, dropping some. Of more than 85,000 clones detected, less than 10% appear once; the ten largest clones hold approximately 5.1%. Sequenced input: PBMCs. The source of these receptors is a man aged 45-65 years in good health and CMV-seropositive.

The rearrangement links TRBV19 to TRBJ2-3, with D possibly TRBD2 on 5 matching bases. Germline CDR1 is LNHDA and CDR2 is SQIVND (reference sequence). V was cut by 6 bases and J by 4 bases, with 14 bases left in between. The CDR3 is 14 residues long. CDR3 loop: CASRDPYGADTQYF. CDR3 in DNA: TGTGCCAGTAGGGACCCCTACGGGGCAGATACGCAGTATTTT. Filled out from reference TRBV19 and TRBJ2-3, the complete variable domain reads DGGITQSPKYLFRKEGQNVTLSCEQNLNHDAMYWYRQDPGQGLRLIYYSQIVNDFQKGDIAEGYSVSREKKESFPLTVTSAQKNPTAFYLCASRDPYGADTQYFGPGTRLTVL.

This clone was counted only a few times. The rearrangement uses TRBV6-5 and TRBJ1-2; D unclear. In germline, CDR1 is MNHEY, CDR2 SVGAGI. The CDR3 sequence is 14 residues long. V gave up 5 bases and J gave up 3 bases, with 13 bases separating them. CDR3 region: CASSTNLADYGYTF. CDR3 nucleotide sequence: TGTGCCAGCAGTACAAATCTAGCGGACTATGGCTACACCTTC.

This clone occurred a few times. The chain couples TRBV10-2 to TRBJ1-5; 9 positions match TRBD1. Germline V gene lookup returns CDR1 WSHSY and CDR2 SAAADI. J gave up 5 bases and V 8 bases, and 4 bases lay outside the gene matches. The CDR3 consists of 13 residues. CDR3 DNA: TGCGCCAGCGGGGACAGGGTGGATCAGCCCCAGCATTTT. This sequence encodes CASGDRVDQPQHF.

This clone has a handful of counts. This chain connects TRBV5-6 to TRBJ1-1, with 7 nucleotides matching TRBD1. The germline V gene encodes CDR1 SGHDT and CDR2 YYEEEE. The CDR3 runs to 16 residues. V shed 7 bases, J shed 0 bases, and the junction held 12 bases outside the gene matches. This CDR3 is CASDFRGGRMNTEAFF. CDR3 DNA: TGTGCCAGCGACTTCCGAGGGGGCCGAATGAACACTGAAGCTTTCTTT.

In this sample, this clone turned up a few times. The chain combines TRBV5-8 with TRBJ2-1; a weak D match, TRBD2 (6 bases). V dropped 3 bases and J dropped 7 bases, with 20 bases sitting between them. Germline CDR1 SGHTS, CDR2 YDEGEE. The CDR3 loop spans 16 amino acids. The CDR3 spells CASSWGRQGRHNEQFF. DNA for the CDR3: TGTGCCAGCAGCTGGGGCCGCCAAGGGAGGCATAATGAGCAGTTCTTC.

This clone was seen a handful of times. The V gene is TRBV5-1, the J gene TRBJ2-1, with 13 bases fitting TRBD2. CDR3 size: 14 residues. Trimming took 5 bases from V and 6 from J; bases not matched to a gene: 2. CDR1 and CDR2 from the germline V gene are SGHRS and YFSETQ. The CDR3 coding sequence is TGCGCCAGCAGTTGGACTAGCGGGAGCAATGAGCAGTTCTTC. It codes for CASSWTSGSNEQFF.

Comment on this clone: A read error is likely, as this CDR3 ends without the conserved phenylalanine or tryptophan. The chain is built from TRBV10-3 and TRBJ1-4; D is possibly TRBD1 (5 bases). The CDR3 loop spans 13 amino acids. The V gene's germline CDR1 is ENHRY and CDR2 SYGVKD. Trimming pared 2 bases from V and 8 bases from J, leaving 9 bases between. The CDR3 here is CAISETRTEKLFV. The CDR3 DNA reads TGTGCCATCAGTGAGACCAGGACAGAAAAACTGTTTGTT.

In this sample, this clone turned up a few times. J is TRBJ1-1 and V is TRBV6-5; 11 bases agree with TRBD1. The trim removed 6 bases at V and 3 bases at J, leaving 3 bases unmatched. Per the germline V gene, CDR1 is MNHEY and CDR2 is SVGAGI. The CDR3 contains 14 residues. The CDR3 region is CASSRTGGDTEAFF. The CDR3 DNA reads as TGTGCCAGCAGCCGGACAGGGGGCGACACTGAAGCTTTCTTT.

The sample holds a few counts of this clone. The CDR3 sequence is CASSIGGGSSYNEQFF. CDR3 sequence (DNA): TGTGCCAGTAGTATTGGCGGCGGGAGCTCCTACAATGAGCAGTTCTTC. The V gene is TRBV19, the J gene TRBJ2-1; 7 nucleotides line up with TRBD2. Germline V gene lookup returns CDR1 LNHDA and CDR2 SQIVND (reference sequence). The V and J ends lost 3 bases and 0 bases, in that order; junction bases with no gene match: 5. CDR3 length: 16 residues.

This clone was found a few times. The V gene is TRBV2, the J gene TRBJ1-5; 8 bases are shared with TRBD1. The trim removed 6 bases at V and 1 base at J, leaving 5 bases unmatched. The germline CDR1 and CDR2 sequences are SNHLY and FYNNEI. The CDR3 runs 15 residues. CDR3 loop: CASRSGQGSNQPQHF. In DNA form, the CDR3 reads TGTGCCAGCAGGAGTGGACAGGGCAGCAATCAGCCCCAGCATTTT. Full variable domain (remainder filled in from reference TRBV2 and TRBJ1-5): EPEVTQTPSHQVTQMGQEVILRCVPISNHLYFYWYRQILGQKVEFLVSFYNNEISEKSEIFDDQFSVERPDGSNFTLKIRSTKLEDSAMYFCASRSGQGSNQPQHFGDGTRLSIL.

The V gene is TRBV4-3, the J gene TRBJ2-1; 10 positions match TRBD1. Germline CDR1 LGHNA, CDR2 YSLEER. V shed 0 bases, J shed 5 bases, and the junction held 1 base outside the gene matches. CDR3 length: 15 residues. This CDR3 reads CASSQEGTGDNEQFF. The CDR3 DNA is TGCGCCAGCAGCCAAGAAGGGACAGGGGACAATGAGCAGTTCTTC.

This clone was recorded a few times. The chain combines TRBV29-1 with TRBJ1-2, with a tentative D call TRBD1 (6 bases). The ends were cut back, 0 bases at V and 3 bases at J, with 11 bases in the middle. The germline CDR1 and CDR2 sequences are SQVTM and ANQGSEA. This CDR3 contains 14 residues. The CDR3 region has the DNA TGCAGCGTTGAAGAAACAGGGCTAGACTATGGCTACACCTTC. Translated, it gives CSVEETGLDYGYTF.

This clone was picked up a small number of times. The chain joins TRBV28 to TRBJ1-1, with a tentative D call TRBD1 (5 bases). This CDR3 has 12 residues. V lost 8 bases and J lost 7, with 14 bases in between. Germline lookup yields CDR1 MDHEN and CDR2 SYDVKM. The CDR3 sequence is CASGLWGLEAFF. CDR3 DNA sequence: TGTGCCAGCGGGCTCTGGGGCCTTGAAGCTTTCTTT.